In this sample, the clone carrying this TCR beta chain turned up many times. Its antigen is as yet unknown. The CDR3 extends over 14 amino acids. The V segment lost 6 bases and the J segment 1 base; nucleotides outside the gene matches: 4. CDR1 and CDR2 (germline): MDHEN, SYDVKM. The time point was: newly diagnosed GD, antithyroid drugs for less than 3 months. Construction of the TCR library relied on RNA isolated from PBMCs. These data belong to a study of regulatory T cells in long-lasting Graves disease. At the level of the study: The antithyroid drugs taken by newly diagnosed Graves' patients had been used for under 3 months. The study's findings and limits: Few sampled subjects may have lowered accuracy.

Arm-PCR of CDR3 regions and iRepertoire HTBI primers were used to build TCR beta libraries. TCRdb re-called the multiplex PCR reads through MiXCR, storing one row per CDR3 protein. The data hold 200,000 to 250,000 distinct CDR3 sequences, with approximately 18% observed a single time. This same sample was also taken into another study, of T cells in Graves' hyperthyroidism and ophthalmopathy.

The rearrangement joins TRBV28 to TRBJ1-2; TRBD1 agrees at 8 bases. Sequencing was performed on peripheral blood mononuclear cells (PBMCs), taken at new diagnosis, from a patient treated with antithyroid drugs. The clonotype was recovered from a woman younger than 45 with Graves disease. The DNA of the CDR3 is TGTGCCAGCAGAGGACAGGGAGTTAACTATGGCTACACCTTC. Protein product: CASRGQGVNYGYTF.